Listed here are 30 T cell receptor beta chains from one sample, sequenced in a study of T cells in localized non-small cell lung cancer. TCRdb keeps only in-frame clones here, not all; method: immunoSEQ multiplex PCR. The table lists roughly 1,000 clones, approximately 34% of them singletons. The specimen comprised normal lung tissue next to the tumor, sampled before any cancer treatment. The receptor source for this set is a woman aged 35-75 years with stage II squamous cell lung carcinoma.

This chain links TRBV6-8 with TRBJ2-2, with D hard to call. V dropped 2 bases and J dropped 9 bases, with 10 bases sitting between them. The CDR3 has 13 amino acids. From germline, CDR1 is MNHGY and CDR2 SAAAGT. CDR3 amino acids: CASSYGEGWELFF. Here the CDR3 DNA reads TGTGCCAGCAGTTACGGAGAAGGTTGGGAGCTGTTTTTT.

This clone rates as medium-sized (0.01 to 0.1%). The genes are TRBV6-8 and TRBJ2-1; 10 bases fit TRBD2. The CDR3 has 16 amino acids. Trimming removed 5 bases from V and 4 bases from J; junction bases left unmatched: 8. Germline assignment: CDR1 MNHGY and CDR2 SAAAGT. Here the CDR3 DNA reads TGTGCCAGCAGTGACCCGACTAGCGGGTCTTACAATGAGCAGTTCTTC. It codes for CASSDPTSGSYNEQFF.

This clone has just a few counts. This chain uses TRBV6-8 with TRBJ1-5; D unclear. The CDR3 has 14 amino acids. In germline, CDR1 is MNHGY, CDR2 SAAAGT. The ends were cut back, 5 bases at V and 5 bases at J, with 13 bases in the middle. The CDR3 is CASSPASSHQPQHF. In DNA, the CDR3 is TGTGCCAGCAGTCCGGCATCCTCCCATCAGCCCCAGCATTTT.

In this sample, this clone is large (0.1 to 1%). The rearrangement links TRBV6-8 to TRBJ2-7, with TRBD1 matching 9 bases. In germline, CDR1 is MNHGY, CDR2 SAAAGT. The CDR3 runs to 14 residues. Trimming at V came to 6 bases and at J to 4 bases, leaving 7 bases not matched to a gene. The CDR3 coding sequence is TGTGCCAGCAGCGCTGGGACAGGGAGATACGAGCAGTACTTC. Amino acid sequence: CASSAGTGRYEQYF.

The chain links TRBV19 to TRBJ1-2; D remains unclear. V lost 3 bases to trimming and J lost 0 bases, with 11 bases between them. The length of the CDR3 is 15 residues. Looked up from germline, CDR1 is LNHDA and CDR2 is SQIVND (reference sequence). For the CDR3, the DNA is TGTGCCAGTAGTATCTCGGCGGGAGCTAACTATGGCTACACCTTC. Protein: CASSISAGANYGYTF.

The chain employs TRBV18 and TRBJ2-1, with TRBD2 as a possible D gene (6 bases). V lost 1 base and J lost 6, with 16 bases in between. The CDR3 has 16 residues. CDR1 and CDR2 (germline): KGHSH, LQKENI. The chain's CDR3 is CASSPLQTSSRNEQFF. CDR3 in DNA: TGTGCCAGCTCACCACTTCAAACTAGCAGCCGCAATGAGCAGTTCTTC.

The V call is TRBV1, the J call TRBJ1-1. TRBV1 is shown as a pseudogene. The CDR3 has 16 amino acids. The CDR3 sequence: CASSQGGRGLSTEAFF. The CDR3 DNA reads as TGCGCCAGCAGCCAAGGAGGAAGAGGGTTGAGCACTGAAGCTTTCTTT.

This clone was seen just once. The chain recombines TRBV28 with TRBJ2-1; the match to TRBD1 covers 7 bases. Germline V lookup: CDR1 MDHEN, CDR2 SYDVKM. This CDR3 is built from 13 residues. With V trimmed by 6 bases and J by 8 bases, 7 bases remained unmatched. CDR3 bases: TGTGCCAGCAGCCCAGACAGGGCCCATGAGCAGTTCTTC. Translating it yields CASSPDRAHEQFF.

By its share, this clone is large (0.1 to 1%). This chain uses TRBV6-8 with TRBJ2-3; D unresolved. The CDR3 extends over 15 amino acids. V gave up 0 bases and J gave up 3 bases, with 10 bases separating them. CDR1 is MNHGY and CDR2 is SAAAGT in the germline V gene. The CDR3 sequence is CASSYSGQVTDTQYF. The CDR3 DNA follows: TGTGCCAGCAGTTACTCAGGGCAGGTGACAGATACGCAGTATTTT.

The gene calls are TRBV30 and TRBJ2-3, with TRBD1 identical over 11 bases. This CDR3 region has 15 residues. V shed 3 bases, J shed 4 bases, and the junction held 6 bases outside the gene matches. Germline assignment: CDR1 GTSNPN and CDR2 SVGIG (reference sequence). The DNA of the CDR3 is TGTGCCTGGAGCGCCGGGACAGGGGGTTCAGATACGCAGTATTTT. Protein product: CAWSAGTGGSDTQYF.

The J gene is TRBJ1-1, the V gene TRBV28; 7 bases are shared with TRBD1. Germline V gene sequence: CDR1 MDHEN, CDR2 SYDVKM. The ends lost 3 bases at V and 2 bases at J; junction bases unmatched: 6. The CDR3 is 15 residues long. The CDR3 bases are TGTGCCAGCAGTTTCTCATCAGGGGGTAACACTGAAGCTTTCTTT. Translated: CASSFSSGGNTEAFF. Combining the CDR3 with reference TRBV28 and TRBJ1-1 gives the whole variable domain DVKVTQSSRYLVKRTGEKVFLECVQDMDHENMFWYRQDPGLGLRLIYFSYDVKMKEKGDIPEGYSVSREKKERFSLILESASTNQTSMYLCASSFSSGGNTEAFFGQGTRLTVV.

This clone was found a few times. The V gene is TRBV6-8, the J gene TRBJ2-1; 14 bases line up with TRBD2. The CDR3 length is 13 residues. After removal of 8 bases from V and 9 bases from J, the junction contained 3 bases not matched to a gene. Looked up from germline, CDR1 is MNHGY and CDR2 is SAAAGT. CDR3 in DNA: TGTGCCAGCCGACTAGCGGGGGGGGCTGAGCAGTTCTTC. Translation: CASRLAGGAEQFF.

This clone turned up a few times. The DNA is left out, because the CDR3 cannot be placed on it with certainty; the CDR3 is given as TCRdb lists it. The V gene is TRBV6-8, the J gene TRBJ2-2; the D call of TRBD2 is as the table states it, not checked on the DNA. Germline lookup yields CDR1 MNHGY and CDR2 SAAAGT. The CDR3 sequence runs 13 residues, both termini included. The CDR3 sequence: CASSSSNTGELFF.

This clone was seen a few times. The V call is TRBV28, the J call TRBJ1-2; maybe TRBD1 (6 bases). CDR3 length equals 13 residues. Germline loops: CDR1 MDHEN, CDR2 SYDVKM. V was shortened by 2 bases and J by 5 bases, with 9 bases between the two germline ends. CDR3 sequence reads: CASSLGGAYGYTF. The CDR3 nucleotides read TGTGCCAGCAGTTTAGGGGGGGCGTATGGCTACACCTTC.

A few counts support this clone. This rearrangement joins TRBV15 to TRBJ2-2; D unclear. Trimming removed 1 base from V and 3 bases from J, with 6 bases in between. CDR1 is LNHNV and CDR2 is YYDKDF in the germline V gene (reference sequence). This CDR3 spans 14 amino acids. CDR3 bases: TGTGCCACCAGCAGAGTAAGGGACACCGGGGAGCTGTTTTTT. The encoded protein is CATSRVRDTGELFF.

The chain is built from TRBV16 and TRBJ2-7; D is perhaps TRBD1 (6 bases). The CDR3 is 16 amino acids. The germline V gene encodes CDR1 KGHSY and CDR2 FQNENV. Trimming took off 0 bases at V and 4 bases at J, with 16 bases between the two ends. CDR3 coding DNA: TGTGCCAGCAGCCAATCGATCGGGGACACGCCTTACGAGCAGTACTTC. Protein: CASSQSIGDTPYEQYF. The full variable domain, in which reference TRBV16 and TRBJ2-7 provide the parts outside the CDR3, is GEEVAQTPKHLVRGEGQKAKLYCAPIKGHSYVFWYQQVLKNEFKFLISFQNENVFDETGMPKERFSAKCLPNSPCSLEIQATKLEDSAVYFCASSQSIGDTPYEQYFGPGTRLTVT.

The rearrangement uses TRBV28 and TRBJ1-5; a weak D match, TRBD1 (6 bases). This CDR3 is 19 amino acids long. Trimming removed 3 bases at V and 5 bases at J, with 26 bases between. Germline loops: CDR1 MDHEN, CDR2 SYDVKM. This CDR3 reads CASSFAVGVQGRVDQPQHF. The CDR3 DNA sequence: TGTGCCAGCAGTTTTGCGGTGGGAGTTCAGGGGAGGGTCGATCAGCCCCAGCATTTT.

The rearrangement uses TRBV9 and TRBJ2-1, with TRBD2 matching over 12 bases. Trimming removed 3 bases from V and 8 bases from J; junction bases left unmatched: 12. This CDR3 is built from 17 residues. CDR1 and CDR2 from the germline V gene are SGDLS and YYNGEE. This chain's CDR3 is CASSDRPSGRVPYEQFF. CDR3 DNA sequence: TGTGCCAGCAGCGATCGACCTAGCGGGAGGGTCCCATATGAGCAGTTCTTC.

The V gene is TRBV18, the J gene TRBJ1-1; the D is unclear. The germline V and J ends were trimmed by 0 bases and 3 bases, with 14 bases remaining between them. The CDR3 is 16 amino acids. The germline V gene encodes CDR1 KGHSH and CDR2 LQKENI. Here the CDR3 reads CASSPPSGGIYTEAFF. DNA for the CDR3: TGTGCCAGCTCACCACCGAGCGGAGGCATCTACACTGAAGCTTTCTTT.

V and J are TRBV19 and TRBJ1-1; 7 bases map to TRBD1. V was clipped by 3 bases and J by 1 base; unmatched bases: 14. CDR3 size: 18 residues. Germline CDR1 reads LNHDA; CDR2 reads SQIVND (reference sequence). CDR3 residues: CASSIPYKIGTANTEAFF. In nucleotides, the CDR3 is TGTGCCAGTAGTATCCCTTATAAAATTGGGACAGCGAACACTGAAGCTTTCTTT.

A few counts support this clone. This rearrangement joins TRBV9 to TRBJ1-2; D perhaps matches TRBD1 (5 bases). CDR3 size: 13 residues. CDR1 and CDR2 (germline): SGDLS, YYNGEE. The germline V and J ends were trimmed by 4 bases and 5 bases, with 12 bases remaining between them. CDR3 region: CASSPTVPYGYTF. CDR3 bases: TGTGCCAGCAGCCCGACAGTACCTTATGGCTACACCTTC. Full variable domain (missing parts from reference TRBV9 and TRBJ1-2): DSGVTQTPKHLITATGQRVTLRCSPRSGDLSVYWYQQSLDQGLQFLIQYYNGEERAKGNILERFSAQQFPDLHSELNLSSLELGDSALYFCASSPTVPYGYTFGSGTRLTVV.

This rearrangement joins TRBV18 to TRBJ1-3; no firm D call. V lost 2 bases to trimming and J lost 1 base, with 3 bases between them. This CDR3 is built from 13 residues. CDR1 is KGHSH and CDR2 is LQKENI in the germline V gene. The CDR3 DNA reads TGTGCCAGCTCACCAGGTTCTGGAAACACCATATATTTT. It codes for CASSPGSGNTIYF.

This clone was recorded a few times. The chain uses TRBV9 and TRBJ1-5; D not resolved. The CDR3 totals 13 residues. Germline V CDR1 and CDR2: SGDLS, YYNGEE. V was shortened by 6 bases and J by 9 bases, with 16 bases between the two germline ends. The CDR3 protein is CASIQDQSWPQHF. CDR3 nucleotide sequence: TGTGCCAGCATTCAAGATCAATCATGGCCCCAGCATTTT.

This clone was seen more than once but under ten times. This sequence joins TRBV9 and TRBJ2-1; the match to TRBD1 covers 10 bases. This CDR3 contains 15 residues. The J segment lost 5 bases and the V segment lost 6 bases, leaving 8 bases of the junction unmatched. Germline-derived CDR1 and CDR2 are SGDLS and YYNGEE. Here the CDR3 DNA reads TGTGCCAGCACCCATCGGACAGGGGGGAACAATGAGCAGTTCTTC. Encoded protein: CASTHRTGGNNEQFF.

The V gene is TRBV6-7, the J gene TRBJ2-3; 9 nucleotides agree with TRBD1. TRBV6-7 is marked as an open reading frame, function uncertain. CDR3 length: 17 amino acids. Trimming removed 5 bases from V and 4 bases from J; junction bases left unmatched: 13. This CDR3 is CASSPSPGTGLADTQYF. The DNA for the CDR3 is TGTGCCAGCAGTCCCTCCCCCGGGACAGGGTTAGCAGATACGCAGTATTTT.

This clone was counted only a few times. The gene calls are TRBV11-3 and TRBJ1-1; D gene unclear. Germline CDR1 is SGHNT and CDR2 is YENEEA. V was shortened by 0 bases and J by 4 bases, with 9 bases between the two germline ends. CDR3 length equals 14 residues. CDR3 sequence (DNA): TGTGCCAGCAGCTTAGAGGAGGGAAGCACTGAAGCTTTCTTT. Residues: CASSLEEGSTEAFF.

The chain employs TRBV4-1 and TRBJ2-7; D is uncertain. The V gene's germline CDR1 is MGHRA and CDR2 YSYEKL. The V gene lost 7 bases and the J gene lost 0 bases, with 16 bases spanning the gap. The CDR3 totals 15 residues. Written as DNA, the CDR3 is TGCGCCAGCACAGACTCCTTGGCAAGCTCCTACGAGCAGTACTTC. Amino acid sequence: CASTDSLASSYEQYF.

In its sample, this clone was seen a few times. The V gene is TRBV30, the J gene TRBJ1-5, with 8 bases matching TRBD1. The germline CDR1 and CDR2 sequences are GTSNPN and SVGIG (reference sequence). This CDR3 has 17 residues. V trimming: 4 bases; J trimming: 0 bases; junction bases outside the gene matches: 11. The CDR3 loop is CAWKPGTGTLSNQPQHF. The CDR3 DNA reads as TGTGCCTGGAAGCCCGGGACAGGAACCCTTAGCAATCAGCCCCAGCATTTT.

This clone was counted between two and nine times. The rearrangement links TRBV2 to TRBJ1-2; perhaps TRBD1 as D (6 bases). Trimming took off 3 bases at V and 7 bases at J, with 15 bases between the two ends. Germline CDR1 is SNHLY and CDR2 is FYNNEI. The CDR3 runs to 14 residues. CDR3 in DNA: TGTGCCAGCAGTGACGGGGGCCTTTATGGTGGCTACACCTTC. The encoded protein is CASSDGGLYGGYTF.

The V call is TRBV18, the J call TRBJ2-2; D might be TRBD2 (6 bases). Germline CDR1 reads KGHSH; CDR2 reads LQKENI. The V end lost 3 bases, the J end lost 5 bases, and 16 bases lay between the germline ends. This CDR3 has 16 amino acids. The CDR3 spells CASSPPGGSGTGELFF. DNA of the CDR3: TGTGCCAGCTCACCCCCCGGAGGGTCTGGAACCGGGGAGCTGTTTTTT.